This T cell receptor (beta chain) was documented in a study of shared clonotypes between healthy human individuals. Study-wide results and caveats: The study found 4.5% to 6% of naive CD4 clonotypes shared across several donors. Generally, naive subsets (rather than memory subsets) showed larger estimated richness.

As concerns this clone: Its antigen is not identified.

This CDR3 has 12 amino acids. Germline loops: CDR1 MGHRA, CDR2 YSYEKL. The V and J ends lost 1 base and 9 bases respectively, with 9 bases between them. Investigators spread the genomic DNA of each subset evenly over several immunoSEQ plates. The protocol was immunoSEQ multiplex PCR, while the TCRdb copy is restricted to in-frame clones and leaves out a portion. The sample includes about 2.5 million clones, roughly 90% of them seen just once. Sequencing was done on a sample of naive CD4+ T cells from PBMCs. Noted subset: CD45RA+ positively selected. The V and J genes are TRBV4-1 and TRBJ1-2; tentative D call: TRBD1 (6 bases). This TCR was sampled from a man between 18 and 29 years old in good health. Some clones in this sample may be carry-over from other donors' samples. The CDR3 is CASSQAQGSYTF. Here the CDR3 DNA reads TGCGCCAGCAGCCAAGCTCAGGGGAGCTACACCTTC.